The clone carrying this T cell receptor (beta chain) came up a few times. Its cognate antigen is unknown. This sample is part of a study of cytotoxic CD8 clonotypes in ibrutinib-treated CLL. Overall study context: Mean productive templates were 255,043; mean productive rearrangements were about 90,000.

Study results and limitations: Baseline levels were approached again at progression, after clonality had risen at ibrutinib response.

The protocol was immunoSEQ multiplex PCR, while the TCRdb copy is restricted to in-frame clones and leaves out a portion. The table records over 250,000 clones, 70% to 80% of them present only once. Germline V gene sequence: CDR1 SGHRS, CDR2 YFSETQ. This CDR3 is 16 amino acids long. Trimming cost V 3 bases and J 5 bases, with 20 bases left between them. This TCR came from a human donor with chronic lymphocytic leukemia. The V call is TRBV5-1, the J call TRBJ2-5; tentatively, D is TRBD1 (5 bases). The sample was PBMCs, taken at disease progression, from a patient treated with ibrutinib. The CDR3 DNA follows: TGCGCCAGCAGCTATTTGACAGCCCCCTCGCGGGAGACCCAGTACTTC. Translation: CASSYLTAPSRETQYF.